This T cell receptor beta chain was sequenced during a study of beta chain features in type 1 diabetes. Study-wide results and caveats: Possible PCR preference for shorter templates applied equally to patients and controls.

Note on this clone: The target antigen is unknown.

Of the isolated RNA, all was reverse transcribed, and so the sequenced material was expressed TCRB transcripts. The data were produced by immunoSEQ multiplex PCR, yet TCRdb's version contains in-frame clones alone and is incomplete. This sample has roughly 350,000 clones, with 11% found just once. J lost 6 bases, V lost 0 bases, and 3 bases had no gene match. This CDR3 region has 15 residues. Germline CDR1 KGHSH, CDR2 LQKENI. The TCR comes from a woman in her twenties or thirties in good health. The sequenced sample was naive CD4+ T cells from blood. The chain couples TRBV18 to TRBJ2-1; 9 nucleotides align to TRBD1. CDR3 coding DNA: TGTGCCAGCTCACCACCGGGACAGGGCCTCAATGAGCAGTTCTTC. As protein: CASSPPGQGLNEQFF.